Sequencing of this T cell receptor beta chain was carried out in a study of cytomegalovirus exposure and HLA in healthy donors. For this clone: What it binds is unknown.

CDR1 is SGHDT and CDR2 is YYEEEE in the germline V gene. The CDR3 extends over 16 amino acids. J lost 6 bases, V lost 3 bases, and 13 bases had no gene match. 13 Jbeta primers and 60 Vbeta primers were used for the PCR. The protocol was immunoSEQ multiplex PCR, while the TCRdb copy is restricted to in-frame clones and leaves out a portion. This table holds 170,000 or so clones, about 78% found once. Regarding the study as a whole: Later findings reportedly placed an Asian-associated ancestry cluster below the roughly 670-donor mean for N-insertions. A missense DCLRE1C variant was associated with V- and J-gene trimming of TCR beta chains in a later analysis, and an independent cohort replicated the association.

The sequenced sample consisted of PBMCs. The chain carries TRBV5-6 and TRBJ1-2; 8 nucleotides match TRBD1. The source of this sequence is a man in his 60s in good health and CMV-seronegative. CDR3 coding DNA: TGTGCCAGCAGCTGGGTGGACAGGGAGGGCCCCGATGGCTACACCTTC. Amino acids: CASSWVDREGPDGYTF.